The 19 T cell receptor beta chains listed next were all sequenced from one sample in a study of blood T cell repertoires in COVID-19 (dated by TCRdb to 2019 to 2021). The library relied on the immunoSEQ multiplex PCR assay. Sourced from immuneACCESS, this table was stored by TCRdb with only in-frame sequences that have V and J called. A share of the clones is absent; for the studies checked, an unresolved V gene accounts for under half, and the remainder has no known explanation. In this sample the table shows about 35,000 clones, 88% of which occur a single time. 4% to 5% of the sample is taken by the ten largest. Source material: peripheral blood. These receptors all come from a woman in her 70s with active COVID-19.

V usage is TRBV11-2 and J usage is TRBJ1-1, with TRBD1 matching over 9 bases. CDR1 is SGHAT and CDR2 is FQNNGV in the germline V gene. J was trimmed by 1 base and V by 5 bases; bases with no gene match: 2. CDR3 length: 14 residues. CDR3 loop: CASSETGGNTEAFF. In DNA, the CDR3 is TGTGCCAGCAGCGAGACAGGGGGGAACACTGAAGCTTTCTTT.

This clone was detected once. The chain carries TRBV7-8 and TRBJ2-5, with 8 bases lining up with TRBD1. Germline assignment: CDR1 SGHVS and CDR2 FQNEAQ. This CDR3 has 14 residues. The J segment lost 5 bases and the V segment lost 1 base, leaving 3 bases of the junction unmatched. The CDR3 region is CASSLGTGYETQYF. The CDR3, as DNA: TGTGCCAGCAGCTTAGGGACAGGGTACGAGACCCAGTACTTC.

V and J are TRBV27 and TRBJ2-2; a possible D gene is TRBD2 (5 bases). Trimming took 4 bases from V and 3 from J, leaving 9 bases between them. The CDR3 is 14 residues long. CDR1 MNHEY and CDR2 SMNVEV come from the germline V gene (reference sequence). This CDR3 reads CASSSPGDTGELFF. In DNA, the CDR3 is TGTGCCAGCAGTTCCCCCGGGGACACCGGGGAGCTGTTTTTT.

V gene TRBV28 combines with J gene TRBJ2-1; the match to TRBD2 covers 10 bases. There are 15 residues in the CDR3. The ends lost 6 bases at V and 10 bases at J; junction bases unmatched: 12. Germline V CDR1 and CDR2: MDHEN, SYDVKM. The CDR3 sequence is CASRARTSGQREQFF. The CDR3 bases are TGTGCCAGCAGGGCCCGGACTAGCGGACAAAGAGAGCAGTTCTTC.

V and J are TRBV20-1 and TRBJ2-1, with D possibly being TRBD2 (7 bases). From germline, CDR1 is DFQATT and CDR2 SNEGSKA (reference sequence). Trimming stripped 3 bases from V and 8 bases from J, with 17 bases between. The length of the CDR3 is 14 residues. CDR3 region: CSASRGGRIDEQFF. CDR3 DNA sequence: TGCAGTGCTAGTAGGGGGGGGCGGATCGATGAGCAGTTCTTC.

The chain employs TRBV29-1 and TRBJ1-2; D is possibly TRBD1 (6 bases). Trimming shortened V by 6 bases and J by 7 bases, and 15 bases separated the two germline ends. Germline CDR1 SQVTM, CDR2 ANQGSEA. This CDR3 is built from 12 residues. This chain's CDR3 is CSVAGQIRGYTF. CDR3 bases: TGCAGCGTGGCAGGACAGATTCGTGGCTACACCTTC.

The J gene is TRBJ2-5, the V gene TRBV7-2, with D perhaps matching TRBD1 (5 bases). The CDR3 totals 14 residues. Trimming pared 3 bases from V and 1 base from J, leaving 9 bases between. Germline values: CDR1 SGHTA, CDR2 FQGNSA. The CDR3 is CASSFMTVQETQYF. Written as DNA, the CDR3 is TGTGCCAGCAGCTTTATGACAGTCCAAGAGACCCAGTACTTC.

This chain connects TRBV4-1 to TRBJ1-1; D gene unclear. This CDR3 spans 16 amino acids. The V end lost 2 bases, the J end lost 6 bases, and 19 bases lay between the germline ends. Looked up from germline, CDR1 is MGHRA and CDR2 is YSYEKL. The CDR3 DNA reads TGCGCCAGCAGCCAAAGAGGAGGCAGACGAGGAGCTGAAGCTTTCTTT. It is translated as CASSQRGGRRGAEAFF.

V usage is TRBV4-1 and J usage is TRBJ2-3; tentatively, D is TRBD2 (5 bases). V was pared by 1 base and J by 6 bases, with 14 bases between. Germline loops: CDR1 MGHRA, CDR2 YSYEKL. The CDR3 has 15 residues. The CDR3 sequence is CASSQGILATDTQYF. The CDR3 DNA reads TGCGCCAGCAGCCAAGGTATCCTAGCCACGGATACGCAGTATTTT.

J is TRBJ2-7 and V is TRBV7-3; maybe TRBD1 (5 bases). This CDR3 region has 14 residues. V lost 2 bases, J lost 6 bases, and 14 bases lay in between. Germline V gene sequence: CDR1 SGHTA, CDR2 FQGTGA. The CDR3 protein is CASSLGASAREQYF. CDR3 sequence (DNA): TGTGCCAGCAGCTTAGGGGCCTCAGCACGCGAGCAGTACTTC. The whole variable domain, remainder taken from reference TRBV7-3 and TRBJ2-7, is GAGVSQTPSNKVTEKGKYVELRCDPISGHTALYWYRQSLGQGPEFLIYFQGTGAADDSGLPNDRFFAVRPEGSVSTLKIQRTERGDSAVYLCASSLGASAREQYFGPGTRLTVT.

V and J are TRBV2 and TRBJ2-7; D gene unclear. This CDR3 spans 10 amino acids. V lost 8 bases to trimming and J lost 2 bases, with 4 bases between them. The V gene's germline CDR1 is SNHLY and CDR2 FYNNEI. The CDR3: CASGPYEQYF. The CDR3 nucleotides are TGTGCCAGCGGCCCCTACGAGCAGTACTTC.

The chain combines TRBV11-2 with TRBJ1-5, with D possibly matching TRBD1 (6 bases). Germline CDR1 reads SGHAT; CDR2 reads FQNNGV. The CDR3 length is 14 residues. Trimming cost V 4 bases and J 3 bases, with 10 bases left between them. The CDR3 bases are TGTGCCAGCAGCTCCGGACAGTACAATCAGCCCCAGCATTTT. Its protein product is CASSSGQYNQPQHF.

The chain links TRBV7-8 to TRBJ1-5, with unresolved D. The CDR3 consists of 14 residues. V lost 5 bases to trimming and J lost 1 base, with 9 bases between them. Looked up from germline, CDR1 is SGHVS and CDR2 is FQNEAQ. The CDR3: CASSPIESNQPQHF. Written as DNA, the CDR3 is TGTGCCAGCAGCCCGATCGAGAGCAATCAGCCCCAGCATTTT.

The rearrangement uses TRBV19 and TRBJ1-6; 11 nucleotides line up with TRBD1. The CDR3 loop spans 12 amino acids. After removal of 8 bases from V and 13 bases from J, the junction contained 4 bases not matched to a gene. Germline CDR1 reads LNHDA; CDR2 reads SQIVND (reference sequence). CDR3 nucleotide sequence: TGTGCCAGTCGGACAGGGGGCTCCCCCCTCCACTTT. Residues: CASRTGGSPLHF.

The rearrangement links TRBV5-4 to TRBJ1-1; D possibly corresponds to TRBD1 (6 bases). The CDR3 is made up of 15 amino acids. Trimming removed 4 bases at V and 0 bases at J, with 13 bases between. The germline gives CDR1 SGHNT, CDR2 YYREEE (reference sequence). DNA of the CDR3: TGTGCCAGCAGCCCGGCAGGGGCTCTGAACACTGAAGCTTTCTTT. It encodes CASSPAGALNTEAFF.

The chain uses TRBV18 and TRBJ2-2; TRBD1 matches 8 bases. Trimming cost V 8 bases and J 0 bases; bases outside gene matches: 2. This CDR3 is 14 amino acids long. In germline, CDR1 is KGHSH, CDR2 LQKENI. Here the CDR3 DNA reads TGTGCCAGCAGGACAGGGTCGAACACCGGGGAGCTGTTTTTT. Residues: CASRTGSNTGELFF.

The CDR3 nucleotides read TGTGCCACCAGACTAGCGGGGGACAATGAGCAGTTCTTC. This encodes CATRLAGDNEQFF. The rearrangement uses TRBV24-1 and TRBJ2-1, with 11 bases aligning to TRBD2. Germline CDR1 is KGHDR and CDR2 is SFDVKD. The CDR3 sequence is 13 residues long. V shed 7 bases and J 5 bases; nucleotides not matched to a gene: 0.

The chain carries TRBV6-2 or TRBV6-3 and TRBJ2-7; tentatively, D is TRBD1 (5 bases). Trimming took off 6 bases at V and 2 bases at J, with 11 bases between the two ends. The CDR3 contains 13 residues. CDR1 and CDR2 (germline): MNHEY, SVGEGT. The CDR3 is CASSDSFPYEQYF. CDR3 bases: TGTGCCAGCAGCGACAGCTTCCCCTACGAGCAGTACTTC.

V usage is TRBV7-7 and J usage is TRBJ2-5; 11 bases line up with TRBD2. This CDR3 region has 15 residues. Germline CDR1 SSHAT, CDR2 FNYEAQ (reference sequence). The J segment lost 7 bases and the V segment lost 5 bases, leaving 9 bases of the junction unmatched. CDR3 in amino acids: CASSRLAGGLGTQYF. CDR3 nucleotide sequence: TGTGCCAGCAGCAGGCTAGCGGGGGGCCTGGGGACCCAGTACTTC.